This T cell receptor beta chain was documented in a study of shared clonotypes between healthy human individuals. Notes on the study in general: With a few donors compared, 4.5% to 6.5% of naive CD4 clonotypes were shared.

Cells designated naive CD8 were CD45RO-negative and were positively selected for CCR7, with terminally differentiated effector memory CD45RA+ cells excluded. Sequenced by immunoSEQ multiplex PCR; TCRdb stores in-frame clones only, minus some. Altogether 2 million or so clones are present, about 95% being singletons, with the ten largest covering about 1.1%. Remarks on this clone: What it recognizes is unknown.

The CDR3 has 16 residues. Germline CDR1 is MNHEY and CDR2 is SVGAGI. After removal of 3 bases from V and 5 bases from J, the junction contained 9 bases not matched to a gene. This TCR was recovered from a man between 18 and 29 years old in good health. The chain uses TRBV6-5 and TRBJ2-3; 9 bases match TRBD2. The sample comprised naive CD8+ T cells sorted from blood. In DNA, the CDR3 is TGTGCCAGCAGTTATCTTGGCGGGAGGGACAAAGATACGCAGTATTTT. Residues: CASSYLGGRDKDTQYF.